The 27 T cell receptor beta chains below all came from one sample that was sequenced in a study of memory CD4+ T cells and cytomegalovirus serostatus. The sort gate was single viable CD3+CD4+CD8-CD45RO+ cells for memory CD4+ T cells. The protocol was immunoSEQ multiplex PCR, while the TCRdb copy is restricted to in-frame clones and leaves out a portion. The sample has around 50,000 clones, roughly 78% seen once. The sequenced sample was memory CD4+ T cells from blood. These receptors were collected from an adult in good health and CMV-seronegative.

The chain recombines TRBV30 with TRBJ2-4; 13 nucleotides match TRBD2. CDR3 length equals 17 residues. Per the germline V gene, CDR1 is GTSNPN and CDR2 is SVGIG (reference sequence). V gave up 2 bases and J gave up 8 bases; unmatched junction bases: 12. DNA of the CDR3: TGTGCCTGGAGTTCAGGGAAACTAGCGGGGGGGCAGGACATTCAGTACTTC. Translated, it gives CAWSSGKLAGGQDIQYF.

This clone has a handful of counts. The chain combines TRBV11-3 with TRBJ2-1; D call uncertain. The germline V gene encodes CDR1 SGHNT and CDR2 YENEEA. Trimming stripped 5 bases from V and 6 bases from J, with 8 bases between. This CDR3 region has 12 residues. CDR3 sequence: CASSVTGNEQFF. The CDR3 nucleotides are TGTGCCAGCAGCGTTACGGGCAATGAGCAGTTCTTC.

This sequence joins TRBV4-2 and TRBJ2-7; no firm D call. V lost 6 bases and J 0 bases, leaving 9 bases between the germline ends. Per the germline V gene, CDR1 is LGHNA and CDR2 is YNFKEQ. The CDR3 loop spans 13 amino acids. CDR3 sequence reads: CASSQERSYEQYF. For the CDR3, the DNA is TGTGCCAGCAGTCAGGAGCGCTCCTACGAGCAGTACTTC.

The V call is TRBV13, the J call TRBJ1-1; no firm D call. The germline gives CDR1 PRHDT, CDR2 FYEKMQ (reference sequence). The ends were cut back, 7 bases at V and 3 bases at J, with 6 bases in the middle. The CDR3 totals 11 residues. This CDR3 reads CASNTDTEAFF. DNA of the CDR3: TGTGCCAGCAACACGGACACTGAAGCTTTCTTT.

This chain connects TRBV6-1 to TRBJ1-1, with D hard to call. The CDR3 is made up of 15 amino acids. Trimming cost V 5 bases and J 0 bases, with 13 bases left between them. The V gene's germline CDR1 is MNHNS and CDR2 SASEGT. CDR3 DNA: TGTGCCAGCAGTCCCCAGGACCACCTGAACACTGAAGCTTTCTTT. It codes for CASSPQDHLNTEAFF.

This clone has just one count. The genes are TRBV5-1 and TRBJ2-5; D unclear. Germline assignment: CDR1 SGHRS and CDR2 YFSETQ. This CDR3 spans 11 amino acids. Trimming left V 5 bases short and J 1 base short, with 3 bases between. CDR3 in amino acids: CASRAQETQYF. Here the CDR3 DNA reads TGCGCCAGCAGGGCCCAAGAGACCCAGTACTTC. Looking up the rest from reference TRBV5-1 and TRBJ2-5 gives the full variable domain: KAGVTQTPRYLIKTRGQQVTLSCSPISGHRSVSWYQQTPGQGLQFLFEYFSETQRNKGNFPGRFSGRQFSNSRSEMNVSTLELGDSALYLCASRAQETQYFGPGTRLLVL.

V gene TRBV4-1 combines with J gene TRBJ2-1; possible D gene TRBD2, 5 bases. CDR3 size: 17 residues. Germline-derived CDR1 and CDR2 are MGHRA and YSYEKL. The V end was cut by 4 bases, the J end by 7 bases, with 23 bases between. The CDR3 protein is CASSLEVGRVSGNEQFF. The CDR3 nucleotides are TGCGCCAGCAGCCTCGAGGTAGGACGGGTTTCGGGAAATGAGCAGTTCTTC.

The chain combines TRBV4-3 with TRBJ1-2, with D hard to call. The length of the CDR3 is 17 residues. CDR1 is LGHNA and CDR2 is YSLEER in the germline V gene. Trimming took 0 bases from V and 2 from J, leaving 16 bases between them. The CDR3 spells CASSQERAGSVNYGYTF. The CDR3 DNA reads TGCGCCAGCAGCCAAGAGAGGGCGGGATCCGTCAACTATGGCTACACCTTC.

This chain connects TRBV19 to TRBJ1-2, with D unclear. This CDR3 spans 13 amino acids. Deletions cut 4 bases from V and 14 bases from J, with 20 bases between. CDR1 is LNHDA, CDR2 SQIVND, per germline (reference sequence). In DNA, the CDR3 is TGTGCCAGTAGTACTGTTACGGCAGGACCTATTACCTTC. It codes for CASSTVTAGPITF. Together with reference TRBV19 and TRBJ1-2, the CDR3 gives the full variable domain: DGGITQSPKYLFRKEGQNVTLSCEQNLNHDAMYWYRQDPGQGLRLIYYSQIVNDFQKGDIAEGYSVSREKKESFPLTVTSAQKNPTAFYLCASSTVTAGPITFGSGTRLTVV.

The chain carries TRBV29-1 and TRBJ2-4; D ambiguous. Germline V lookup: CDR1 SQVTM, CDR2 ANQGSEA. The CDR3 has 13 amino acids. V lost 1 base, J lost 6 bases, and 10 bases lay in between. The CDR3 bases are TGCAGCGTTGAAGGCGAGTCAGGAAACATTCAGTACTTC. It codes for CSVEGESGNIQYF.

The count of this clone is one. This sequence joins TRBV5-6 and TRBJ1-2; D uncertain. Trimming stripped 1 base from V and 5 bases from J, with 15 bases between. The length of the CDR3 is 15 residues. CDR1 SGHDT and CDR2 YYEEEE come from the germline V gene. CDR3 in amino acids: CASSLSGTEKYGYTF. DNA for the CDR3: TGTGCCAGCAGCTTGTCAGGAACAGAAAAGTATGGCTACACCTTC. Variable domain in full (rest from reference TRBV5-6 and TRBJ1-2): DAGVTQSPTHLIKTRGQQVTLRCSPKSGHDTVSWYQQALGQGPQFIFQYYEEEERQRGNFPDRFSGHQFPNYSSELNVNALLLGDSALYLCASSLSGTEKYGYTFGSGTRLTVV.

The table lists this clone with a few counts. This chain connects TRBV7-9 to TRBJ1-2; 12 nucleotides align to TRBD1. The CDR3 loop spans 18 amino acids. V shed 6 bases and J 3 bases; nucleotides not matched to a gene: 14. Germline V CDR1 and CDR2: SEHNR, FQNEAQ (reference sequence). CDR3 protein: CASRRNRDRGPKDYGYTF. CDR3 nucleotides: TGTGCCAGCAGGAGAAACCGGGACAGGGGGCCGAAGGACTATGGCTACACCTTC.

V and J are TRBV30 and TRBJ1-2; TRBD1 might be the D (5 bases). V gave up 7 bases and J gave up 5 bases, with 20 bases separating them. This CDR3 is 14 amino acids long. Germline CDR1 GTSNPN, CDR2 SVGIG (reference sequence). This CDR3 reads CAYISGLSAYGYTF. The CDR3 nucleotides are TGTGCCTATATATCAGGGCTCTCAGCGTATGGCTACACCTTC.

This chain connects TRBV11-3 to TRBJ2-2; possibly TRBD1 for D (5 bases). Looked up from germline, CDR1 is SGHNT and CDR2 is YENEEA. This CDR3 region has 14 residues. V lost 5 bases to trimming and J lost 6 bases, with 13 bases between them. The CDR3 loop is CASSKGEGAGELFF. The CDR3 bases are TGTGCCAGCAGCAAAGGCGAAGGGGCCGGGGAGCTGTTTTTT.

The chain carries TRBV2 and TRBJ1-1; no firm D call. V lost 0 bases, J lost 3 bases, and 5 bases lay in between. The germline CDR1 and CDR2 sequences are SNHLY and FYNNEI. The CDR3 spans 13 residues. The CDR3 loop reads CASSEAIYTEAFF. CDR3 coding DNA: TGTGCCAGCAGTGAAGCCATCTACACTGAAGCTTTCTTT.

This clone came up a few times. V is TRBV2 and J is TRBJ1-1; 7 positions match TRBD1. This CDR3 spans 15 amino acids. From germline, CDR1 is SNHLY and CDR2 FYNNEI. V shed 1 base and J 9 bases; nucleotides not matched to a gene: 11. For the CDR3, the DNA is TGTGCCAGCAGTGAAGAGGGGCACGACAGGGCTCAAGCTTTCTTT. It is translated as CASSEEGHDRAQAFF.

The chain couples TRBV6-1 to TRBJ2-6; no reliable D call. Germline loops: CDR1 MNHNS, CDR2 SASEGT. The germline V and J ends were trimmed by 0 bases and 4 bases, with 13 bases remaining between them. This CDR3 spans 17 amino acids. CDR3 amino acids: CASSEALQSSGANVLTF. Written as DNA, the CDR3 is TGTGCCAGCAGTGAAGCGCTTCAGTCCTCAGGGGCCAACGTCCTGACTTTC.

The chain combines TRBV30 with TRBJ1-5, with TRBD1 matching 8 bases. With 3 bases clipped from V and 5 bases from J, the junction kept 6 bases outside the gene matches. CDR3 size: 14 residues. CDR1 is GTSNPN, CDR2 SVGIG, per germline (reference sequence). The CDR3 region is CAWRRQGNYQPQHF. Here the CDR3 DNA reads TGTGCCTGGAGAAGACAGGGGAACTATCAGCCCCAGCATTTT.

The chain links TRBV11-2 to TRBJ2-1, with 7 nucleotides matching TRBD1. Per germline, CDR1 SGHAT and CDR2 FQNNGV. The CDR3 extends over 13 amino acids. Germline trimming cut 4 bases from V and 8 bases from J; bases unmatched to any gene: 5. CDR3 in DNA: TGTGCCAGCAGCTCCTGGACAGGAGATGAGCAGTTCTTC. The encoded protein is CASSSWTGDEQFF.

The chain links TRBV5-1 to TRBJ1-4, with 10 bases lining up with TRBD1. Germline trimming cut 1 base from V and 5 bases from J; bases unmatched to any gene: 2. Germline values: CDR1 SGHRS, CDR2 YFSETQ. The CDR3 consists of 15 residues. CDR3 region: CASSLMGQGNEKLFF. The CDR3 DNA reads as TGCGCCAGCAGCTTGATGGGACAGGGGAATGAAAAACTGTTTTTT.

The rearrangement links TRBV5-1 to TRBJ2-5; the match to TRBD1 covers 7 bases. The CDR3 consists of 14 residues. V lost 4 bases and J lost 2; bases outside the gene matches: 5. Germline-derived CDR1 and CDR2 are SGHRS and YFSETQ. This CDR3 reads CASSENRGQETQYF. The DNA for the CDR3 is TGCGCCAGCAGCGAAAACAGGGGACAAGAGACCCAGTACTTC.

The chain couples TRBV27 to TRBJ1-1, with TRBD1 matching 7 bases. V dropped 3 bases and J dropped 0; count of bases not matched to a gene: 10. The CDR3 consists of 17 residues. Germline V gives CDR1 MNHEY, CDR2 SMNVEV (reference sequence). The CDR3 nucleotides read TGTGCCAGCAGTTTCCGGGCAGGGGGAGCTGTGAACACTGAAGCTTTCTTT. Amino acid sequence: CASSFRAGGAVNTEAFF.

This chain uses TRBV5-4 with TRBJ2-1, with D uncertain. Trimming cost V 3 bases and J 3 bases, with 10 bases left between them. This CDR3 contains 14 residues. Germline lookup yields CDR1 SGHNT and CDR2 YYREEE (reference sequence). CDR3 region: CASSSMTYYNEQFF. The CDR3, as DNA: TGTGCCAGCAGCTCCATGACATACTACAATGAGCAGTTCTTC.

Only a few counts were recorded for this clone. This chain connects TRBV4-3 to TRBJ1-1; D is undetermined. The CDR3 length is 15 residues. V lost 1 base and J lost 0, with 9 bases in between. CDR1 is LGHNA, CDR2 YSLEER, per germline. The CDR3 region is CASSQVHEMNTEAFF. CDR3 in DNA: TGCGCCAGCAGCCAAGTACATGAGATGAACACTGAAGCTTTCTTT.

The CDR3 spells CASSLARTGQGATGELFF. The DNA of the CDR3 is TGTGCCAGCAGCTTAGCCCGGACGGGACAGGGGGCTACCGGGGAGCTGTTTTTT. V and J are TRBV11-2 and TRBJ2-2, with TRBD1 matching over 12 bases. The CDR3 totals 18 residues. Germline V lookup: CDR1 SGHAT, CDR2 FQNNGV. V gave up 1 base and J gave up 5 bases; unmatched junction bases: 8.

This clone was found a few times. The V call is TRBV6-6, the J call TRBJ2-3, with D unresolved. V lost 6 bases and J lost 2, with 3 bases in between. The CDR3 is 11 amino acids. Germline CDR1 is MNHNY and CDR2 is SVGAGI (reference sequence). CDR3 amino acids: CASRFTDTQYF. CDR3 nucleotides: TGTGCCAGCAGGTTCACAGATACGCAGTATTTT.

The chain uses TRBV7-2 and TRBJ1-5; D gene uncertain. This CDR3 has 14 residues. Trimming cost V 6 bases and J 3 bases, with 12 bases left between them. Germline lookup yields CDR1 SGHTA and CDR2 FQGNSA. This chain's CDR3 is CASRNGRLNQPQHF. CDR3 sequence (DNA): TGTGCCAGCAGAAACGGACGCCTCAATCAGCCCCAGCATTTT.